This TCR beta chain was captured by sequencing in a study of T cell repertoires in cytomegalovirus infection. Study information: Through public TCR beta signatures, both CMV infection and matching HLA type were indicated. Study-level results: Individuals carrying CMV plus the relevant HLA were identified by cumulative frequency of public TCR beta families. Dominant in the ex vivo response were TCR beta clonotypes restricted by HLA-C and specific for CMV.

With respect to this clonotype: Antigen: not known.

V was pared by 5 bases and J by 2 bases, with 3 bases of the junction left unmatched. This CDR3 comprises 13 residues. Germline V gene data show CDR1 as SGHVS and CDR2 as FNYEAQ. Via MiXCR, TCRdb re-called the reads, giving one row per CDR3 protein. Among 680,000 or so distinct CDR3 sequences listed, 35% to 45% were seen once. The clonotype comes from a human donor in good health (CMV status not recorded). Some clones in this sample may be carry-over from other donors' samples. The rearrangement uses TRBV7-6 and TRBJ2-7; 7 bases fit TRBD2. The sequenced sample was PBMCs. CDR3: CASSHAGAYEQYF. Here the CDR3 DNA reads TGTGCCAGCAGCCACGCGGGGGCCTACGAGCAGTACTTC.